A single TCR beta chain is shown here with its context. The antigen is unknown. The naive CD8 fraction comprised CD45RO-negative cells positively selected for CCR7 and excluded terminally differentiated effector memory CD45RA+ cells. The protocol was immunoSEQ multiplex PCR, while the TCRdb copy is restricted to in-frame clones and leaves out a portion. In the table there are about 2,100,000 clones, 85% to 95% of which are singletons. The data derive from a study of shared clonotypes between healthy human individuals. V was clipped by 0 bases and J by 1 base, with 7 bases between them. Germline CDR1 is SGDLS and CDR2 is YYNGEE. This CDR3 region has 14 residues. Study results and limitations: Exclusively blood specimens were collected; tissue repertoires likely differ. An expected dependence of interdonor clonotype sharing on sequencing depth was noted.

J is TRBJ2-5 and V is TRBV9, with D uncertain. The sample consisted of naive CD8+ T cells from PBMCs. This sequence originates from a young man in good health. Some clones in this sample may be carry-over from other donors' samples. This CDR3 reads CASSVESSQETQYF. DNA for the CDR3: TGTGCCAGCAGCGTAGAATCCAGCCAAGAGACCCAGTACTTC.